By frequency, the clone carrying this T cell receptor beta chain is medium-sized. The read falls 3 residues short of the CDR3 end, and the missing part is taken from the germline J gene. This sample is drawn from a study of T cells in women clearing cervical HPV infection. Whole-study context: Controls were women whose single incident HPV16 infection cleared within 12 months without precancer or cancer. Case blood was drawn a median about 150 days after lesion detection.

Dot-blot hybridization genotyped cervical HPV amplified with MY09/MY11 PCR. Per germline, CDR1 KGHSH and CDR2 LQKENI. V was trimmed by 4 bases and J by 3 bases, leaving 16 bases between them. This CDR3 comprises 17 residues. Sequencing used immunoSEQ multiplex PCR; TCRdb keeps in-frame clones, though not all of them. The sample has roughly 12,000 clones. The J gene is TRBJ2-6, the V gene TRBV18; a possible D gene is TRBD1 (6 bases). This receptor was taken from a woman between 18 and 75 years old with a cervical HPV16 infection that either progressed to CIN3+ or cleared (not recorded which). Material: blood buffy coat. This chain's CDR3 is CASSQTGTQGGANVLTF. Partial CDR3 DNA: TGTGCCAGCTCACAAACCGGGACACAGGGTGGGGCCAACGTC.